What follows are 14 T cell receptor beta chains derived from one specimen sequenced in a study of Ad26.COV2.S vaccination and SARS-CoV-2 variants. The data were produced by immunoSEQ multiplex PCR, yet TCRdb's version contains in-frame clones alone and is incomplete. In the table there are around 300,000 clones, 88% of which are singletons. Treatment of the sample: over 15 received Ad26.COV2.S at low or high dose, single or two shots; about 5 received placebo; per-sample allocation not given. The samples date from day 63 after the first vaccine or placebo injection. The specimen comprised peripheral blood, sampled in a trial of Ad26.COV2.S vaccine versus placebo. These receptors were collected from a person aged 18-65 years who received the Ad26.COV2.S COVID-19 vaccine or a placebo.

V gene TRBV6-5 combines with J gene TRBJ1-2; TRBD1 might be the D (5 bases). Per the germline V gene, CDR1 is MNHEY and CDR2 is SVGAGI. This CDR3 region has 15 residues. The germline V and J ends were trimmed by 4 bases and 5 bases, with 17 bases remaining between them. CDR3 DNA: TGTGCCAGCAGTTCCTCGGGACGAATTTTTTATGGCTACACCTTC. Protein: CASSSSGRIFYGYTF.

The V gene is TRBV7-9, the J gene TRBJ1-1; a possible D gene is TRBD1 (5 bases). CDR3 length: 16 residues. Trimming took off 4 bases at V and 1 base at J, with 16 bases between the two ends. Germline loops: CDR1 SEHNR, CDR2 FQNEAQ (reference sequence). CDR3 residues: CASSSSGGLANTEAFF. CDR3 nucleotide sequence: TGTGCCAGCAGCTCGTCTGGGGGGTTAGCGAACACTGAAGCTTTCTTT.

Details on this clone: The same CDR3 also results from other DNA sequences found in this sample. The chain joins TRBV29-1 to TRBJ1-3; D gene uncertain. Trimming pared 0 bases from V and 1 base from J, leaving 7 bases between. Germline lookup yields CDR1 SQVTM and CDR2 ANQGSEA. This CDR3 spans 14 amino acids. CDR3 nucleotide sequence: TGCAGCGTTGAAGATCGAGGATCTGGAAACACCATATATTTT. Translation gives CSVEDRGSGNTIYF.

The CDR3, as DNA: TGTGCCAGCAGTTACTCCCCTGTACCCTACAATGAGCAGTTCTTC. Amino acids: CASSYSPVPYNEQFF. V is TRBV6-2 or TRBV6-3 and J is TRBJ2-1; D remains ambiguous. This CDR3 contains 15 residues. V lost 0 bases, J lost 2 bases, and 8 bases lay in between. Germline V gene lookup returns CDR1 MNHEY and CDR2 SVGEGT.

The CDR3 protein is CASSLVTSGSDTQYF. CDR3 bases: TGTGCCAGCAGCTTAGTGACTAGCGGGTCAGATACGCAGTATTTT. The V gene is TRBV7-2, the J gene TRBJ2-3, with 10 bases that match TRBD2. The V gene end was trimmed by 1 base and the J gene end by 4 bases; junction bases not matched to a gene: 2. CDR1 and CDR2 from the germline V gene are SGHTA and FQGNSA. CDR3 length: 15 residues.

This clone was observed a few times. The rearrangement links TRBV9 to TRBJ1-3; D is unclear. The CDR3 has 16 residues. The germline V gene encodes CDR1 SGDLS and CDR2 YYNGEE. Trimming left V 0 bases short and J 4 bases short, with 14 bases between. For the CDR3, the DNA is TGTGCCAGCAGCGTAGACGACTCCACAAAAGGAAACACCATATATTTT. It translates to CASSVDDSTKGNTIYF.

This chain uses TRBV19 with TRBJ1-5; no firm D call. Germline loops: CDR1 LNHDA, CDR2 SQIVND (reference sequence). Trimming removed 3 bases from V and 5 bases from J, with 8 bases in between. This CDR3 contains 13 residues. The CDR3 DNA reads TGTGCCAGTAGTATCGGGAGCTATCAGCCCCAGCATTTT. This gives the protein CASSIGSYQPQHF.

The CDR3 region has the DNA TGCAGTGCTAGTATTTCCGGGTATAGCAATCAGCCCCAGCATTTT. Its protein product is CSASISGYSNQPQHF. V is TRBV20-1 and J is TRBJ1-5; no definite D call. The germline CDR1 and CDR2 sequences are DFQATT and SNEGSKA (reference sequence). Trimming took 3 bases from V and 0 from J, leaving 12 bases between them. The CDR3 is made up of 15 amino acids.

This CDR3 is CASSLAVGTGGYEQYF. Written as DNA, the CDR3 is TGCGCCAGCAGCTTGGCCGTAGGGACAGGGGGCTACGAGCAGTACTTC. This rearrangement joins TRBV5-1 to TRBJ2-7, with 11 bases that match TRBD1. J gave up 3 bases and V 0 bases, and 5 bases lay outside the gene matches. The CDR3 covers 16 residues. The germline V gene has CDR1 SGHRS and CDR2 YFSETQ.

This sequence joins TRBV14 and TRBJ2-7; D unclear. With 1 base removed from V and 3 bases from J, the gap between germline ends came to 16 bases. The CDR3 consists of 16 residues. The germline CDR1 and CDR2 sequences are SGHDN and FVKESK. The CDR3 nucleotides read TGTGCCAGCAGCCAAGTTGGTCCCACCGAGGACTACGAGCAGTACTTC. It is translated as CASSQVGPTEDYEQYF.

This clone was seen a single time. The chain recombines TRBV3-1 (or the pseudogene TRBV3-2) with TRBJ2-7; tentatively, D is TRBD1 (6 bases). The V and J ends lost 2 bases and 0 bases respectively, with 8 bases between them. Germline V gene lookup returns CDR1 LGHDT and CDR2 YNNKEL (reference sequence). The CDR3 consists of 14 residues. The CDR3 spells CASSQTGSSYEQYF. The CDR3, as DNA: TGTGCCAGCAGCCAAACAGGGAGCTCCTACGAGCAGTACTTC.

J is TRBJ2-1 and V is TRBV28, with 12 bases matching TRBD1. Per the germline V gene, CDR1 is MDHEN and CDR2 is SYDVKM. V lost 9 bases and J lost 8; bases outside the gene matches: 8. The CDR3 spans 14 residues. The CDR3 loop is CASLPGQGAYEQFF. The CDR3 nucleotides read TGTGCCAGTTTACCGGGACAGGGGGCATATGAGCAGTTCTTC.

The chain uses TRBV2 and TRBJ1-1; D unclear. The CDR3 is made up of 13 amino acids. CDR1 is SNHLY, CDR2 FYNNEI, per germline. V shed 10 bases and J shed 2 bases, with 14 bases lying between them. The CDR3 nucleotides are TGTGCCACCACCCGGGAGGGAAACACTGAAGCTTTCTTT. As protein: CATTREGNTEAFF.

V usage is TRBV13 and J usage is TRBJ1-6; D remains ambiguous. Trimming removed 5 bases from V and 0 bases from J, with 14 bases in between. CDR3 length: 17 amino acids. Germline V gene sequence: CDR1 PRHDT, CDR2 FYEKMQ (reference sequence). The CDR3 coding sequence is TGTGCCAGCAGCCCCCAGGAGGGCGCCTCCTATAATTCACCCCTCCACTTT. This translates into CASSPQEGASYNSPLHF.